These 5 T cell receptor beta chains share one sample of origin, sequenced in a study of memory CD4+ T cells and cytomegalovirus serostatus (dated by TCRdb to the late 2010s). Library method: the immunoSEQ multiplex PCR assay. TCRdb obtained this table from immuneACCESS and retained in-frame rearrangements with V and J assigned. These tables miss some clones; where compared with another copy, unresolved V genes account for less than half of the shortfall, and the remainder is unexplained. Present in this sample are around 44,000 clones, 60% to 85% of which were seen just once. The ten largest clones capture approximately 0.55% of the sample. Single viable CD3+CD4+CD8-CD45RO+ cells were sorted as memory CD4+ T cells on a FACSAria II. The sequenced sample consisted of memory CD4+ T cells from blood. The source is an adult in good health and CMV-seronegative.

The V and J genes are TRBV30 and TRBJ2-5; 7 bases agree with TRBD2. Trimming removed 5 bases from V and 6 bases from J; junction bases left unmatched: 6. The CDR3 runs 12 residues. Germline loops: CDR1 GTSNPN, CDR2 SVGIG (reference sequence). CDR3 sequence: CAWSTSEKTQYF. CDR3 DNA: TGTGCCTGGTCTACTAGCGAGAAGACCCAGTACTTC.

The gene calls are TRBV30 and TRBJ2-7; no reliable D call. The V end lost 2 bases, the J end lost 0 bases, and 2 bases lay between the germline ends. The CDR3 is made up of 11 amino acids. Per germline, CDR1 GTSNPN and CDR2 SVGIG (reference sequence). The CDR3 coding sequence is TGTGCCTGGAGTTCCTCCTACGAGCAGTACTTC. Encoded protein: CAWSSSYEQYF. Filled out from reference TRBV30 and TRBJ2-7, the complete variable domain reads SQTIHQWPATLVQPVGSPLSLECTVEGTSNPNLYWYRQAAGRGLQLLFYSVGIGQISSEVPQNLSASRPQDRQFILSSKKLLLSDSGFYLCAWSSSYEQYFGPGTRLTVT.

CDR3 sequence (DNA): TGTGCCACCGACTCAGGGGGCGCTTATCAGCCCCAGCATTTT. Its protein is CATDSGGAYQPQHF. The chain combines TRBV7-9 with TRBJ1-5; 8 bases are shared with TRBD1. The CDR3 has 14 residues. Germline V gives CDR1 SEHNR, CDR2 FQNEAQ (reference sequence). The V segment lost 10 bases and the J segment 5 bases; nucleotides outside the gene matches: 10.

This chain uses TRBV7-3 with TRBJ2-3; no clear D gene. There are 15 residues in the CDR3. With 2 bases removed from V and 0 bases from J, the gap between germline ends came to 9 bases. Germline CDR1 and CDR2: SGHTA and FQGTGA. The CDR3 spells CASSLLRTSTDTQYF. The DNA for the CDR3 is TGTGCCAGCAGCTTACTCAGAACTAGCACAGATACGCAGTATTTT.

V usage is TRBV2 and J usage is TRBJ2-7; 10 bases match TRBD1. V gave up 6 bases and J gave up 7 bases; unmatched junction bases: 12. CDR1 and CDR2 from the germline V gene are SNHLY and FYNNEI. The CDR3 runs 15 residues. CDR3 bases: TGTGCCAGCAGATCAGGACAGGGGGTTGGCGGGGAGCAGTACTTC. Protein product: CASRSGQGVGGEQYF.